This entry lists 21 T cell receptor beta chains sequenced from one sample in a study of T cells after yellow fever vaccination. TCRdb re-derived calls from the 5' RACE reads in MiXCR, one entry per CDR3 protein. The table has some 600,000 distinct CDR3 sequences, 9% to 15% seen once. This specimen consisted of PBMCs, obtained on the day of the yellow fever booster vaccination. These receptor sequences come from a man aged 25-45 years who received the YFV17D yellow fever vaccine.

The table lists this clonotype with a few counts. This chain uses TRBV5-1 with TRBJ2-1, with D hard to call. Germline-derived CDR1 and CDR2 are SGHRS and YFSETQ. Trimming stripped 0 bases from V and 6 bases from J, with 7 bases between. The CDR3 contains 13 residues. The CDR3 bases are TGCGCCAGCAGCTTGGAGTCGTCCAATGAGCAGTTCTTC. As protein: CASSLESSNEQFF.

The chain is built from TRBV4-1 and TRBJ2-5, with 8 bases identical to TRBD1. The V and J ends lost 0 bases and 4 bases, in that order; junction bases with no gene match: 10. This CDR3 spans 17 amino acids. Germline CDR1 MGHRA, CDR2 YSYEKL. This CDR3 reads CASSQDPYTGGRETQYF. In DNA, the CDR3 is TGCGCCAGCAGCCAAGACCCCTACACAGGGGGGAGAGAGACCCAGTACTTC.

A few counts support this clonotype. This chain links TRBV20-1 with TRBJ2-1, with TRBD2 matching over 9 bases. Germline V gene sequence: CDR1 DFQATT, CDR2 SNEGSKA (reference sequence). The J segment lost 8 bases and the V segment lost 3 bases, leaving 11 bases of the junction unmatched. This CDR3 contains 15 residues. The CDR3 DNA reads TGCAGTGCTAGGGCCGGGACTAGCTTTATCGATGAGCAGTTCTTC. Translation: CSARAGTSFIDEQFF.

This clonotype was seen many times. The chain employs TRBV27 and TRBJ2-5; TRBD1 agrees at 10 bases. Germline-derived CDR1 and CDR2 are MNHEY and SMNVEV (reference sequence). V lost 6 bases, J lost 1 base, and 5 bases stayed unmatched. The CDR3 length is 15 residues. The CDR3 loop reads CASRFRTGGQETQYF. Written as DNA, the CDR3 is TGTGCCAGCAGATTTAGGACAGGGGGCCAAGAGACCCAGTACTTC.

This sequence joins TRBV5-1 and TRBJ1-1, with TRBD1 matching 7 bases. This CDR3 is built from 16 residues. Germline assignment: CDR1 SGHRS and CDR2 YFSETQ. V dropped 2 bases and J dropped 1; count of bases not matched to a gene: 8. The CDR3 here is CASSFWGDSKNTEAFF. CDR3 nucleotide sequence: TGCGCCAGCAGCTTTTGGGGGGACAGTAAGAACACTGAAGCTTTCTTT.

This clonotype was counted a few times. The CDR3 reads CASSGEGSRNTIYF. The CDR3 region has the DNA TGTGCCAGCAGTGGCGAGGGGTCTAGAAACACCATATATTTT. The chain combines TRBV2 with TRBJ1-3; a weak D match, TRBD1 (5 bases). Germline V CDR1 and CDR2: SNHLY, FYNNEI. Trimming took off 4 bases at V and 5 bases at J, with 12 bases between the two ends. The CDR3 totals 14 residues.

This rearrangement joins TRBV19 to TRBJ2-2, with D perhaps assigned TRBD1 or TRBD2 (5 bases each). This CDR3 comprises 14 residues. Trimming took 8 bases from V and 1 from J, leaving 11 bases between them. Germline loops: CDR1 LNHDA, CDR2 SQIVND (reference sequence). The CDR3 DNA is TGTGCCAGTCCGGGACCGATGAACACCGGGGAGCTGTTTTTT. Translating gives CASPGPMNTGELFF.

The rearrangement uses TRBV7-9 and TRBJ1-3; 8 positions agree with TRBD1. CDR3 size: 16 residues. The J segment lost 2 bases and the V segment lost 4 bases, leaving 7 bases of the junction unmatched. The germline V gene has CDR1 SEHNR and CDR2 FQNEAQ (reference sequence). CDR3 loop: CASSSGQARTGNTIYF. DNA for the CDR3: TGTGCCAGCAGCTCGGGACAGGCCCGCACTGGAAACACCATATATTTT. Combining the CDR3 with reference TRBV7-9 and TRBJ1-3 gives the whole variable domain DTGVSQNPRHKITKRGQNVTFRCDPISEHNRLYWYRQTLGQGPEFLTYFQNEAQLEKSRLLSDRFSAERPKGSFSTLEIQRTEQGDSAMYLCASSSGQARTGNTIYFGEGSWLTVV.

Only a few counts were recorded for this clonotype. The chain recombines TRBV12-3 or TRBV12-4 with TRBJ2-7, with 14 bases fitting TRBD2. The CDR3 is 15 amino acids. The ends lost 5 bases at V and 6 bases at J; junction bases unmatched: 6. The CDR3 region is CASSTGLAGVGEQYF. CDR3 bases: TGTGCCAGCAGTACGGGACTAGCGGGAGTTGGCGAGCAGTACTTC.

In its sample, this clonotype was seen a few times. The chain employs TRBV6-2 or TRBV6-3 and TRBJ2-7; 7 positions agree with TRBD1. Looked up from germline, CDR1 is MNHEY and CDR2 is SVGEGT. After removal of 9 bases from V and 4 bases from J, the junction contained 6 bases not matched to a gene. The CDR3 has 12 residues. CDR3 nucleotide sequence: TGTGCCAGGGCAATGGGACAGTACGAGCAGTACTTC. Translated: CARAMGQYEQYF.

Ten or more counts support this clonotype. J is TRBJ2-2 and V is TRBV5-1; D is unresolved. The ends were cut back, 0 bases at V and 4 bases at J, with 4 bases in the middle. Germline lookup yields CDR1 SGHRS and CDR2 YFSETQ. The CDR3 contains 13 residues. The DNA for the CDR3 is TGCGCCAGCAGCTTGGGCACCACCGGGGAGCTGTTTTTT. Encoded protein: CASSLGTTGELFF.

This sequence joins TRBV14 and TRBJ1-2; D is perhaps TRBD1 (6 bases). The CDR3 loop spans 17 amino acids. Germline V gene sequence: CDR1 SGHDN, CDR2 FVKESK. The V gene lost 3 bases and the J gene lost 4 bases, with 21 bases spanning the gap. The CDR3 region is CASSQVRPTRGAYGYTF. CDR3 DNA sequence: TGTGCCAGCAGCCAGGTGCGTCCCACCCGGGGGGCCTATGGCTACACCTTC.

This chain joins TRBV6-5 and TRBJ2-1; D tentatively reads TRBD1 or TRBD2 (5 bases each). The germline V gene has CDR1 MNHEY and CDR2 SVGAGI. V dropped 2 bases and J dropped 8 bases, with 16 bases sitting between them. This CDR3 region has 15 residues. The CDR3 loop reads CASSYTSWSGHEQFF. The CDR3 coding sequence is TGTGCCAGCAGTTACACGAGTTGGTCGGGGCATGAGCAGTTCTTC.

This clonotype was observed a few times. This chain connects TRBV12-3 or TRBV12-4 to TRBJ2-3, with 13 bases lining up with TRBD2. This CDR3 contains 20 residues. J was trimmed by 0 bases and V by 1 base; bases with no gene match: 10. This CDR3 reads CASSLGPGLAGEQSTDTQYF. CDR3 sequence (DNA): TGTGCCAGCAGTTTAGGCCCCGGACTAGCGGGAGAGCAGAGCACAGATACGCAGTATTTT.

In its sample, this clonotype was seen a few times. This rearrangement joins TRBV9 to TRBJ2-3, with 9 nucleotides matching TRBD2. Trimming at V came to 0 bases and at J to 2 bases, leaving 4 bases not matched to a gene. This CDR3 comprises 16 residues. Per germline, CDR1 SGDLS and CDR2 YYNGEE. As DNA, the CDR3 is TGTGCCAGCAGCGTAGCTCTAGCGGGGACCACAGATACGCAGTATTTT. Translation gives CASSVALAGTTDTQYF.

This chain joins TRBV4-2 and TRBJ2-5; the D gene could be TRBD1 or TRBD2 (6 bases each). The CDR3 is made up of 18 amino acids. Germline assignment: CDR1 LGHNA and CDR2 YNFKEQ. Between the trimmed V and J ends, which lost 0 bases and 4 bases, there was a span of 21 bases. The CDR3 spells CASSQDPGGRRPPETQYF. The CDR3 DNA is TGTGCCAGCAGCCAAGATCCTGGGGGGCGCAGACCTCCAGAGACCCAGTACTTC.

This clonotype came up a few times. The chain couples TRBV20-1 to TRBJ2-7, with D possibly TRBD2 on 5 matching bases. The length of the CDR3 is 14 residues. CDR1 is DFQATT and CDR2 is SNEGSKA in the germline V gene (reference sequence). V was shortened by 0 bases and J by 2 bases, with 11 bases between the two germline ends. CDR3 sequence (DNA): TGCAGTGCTAGAGATCCGGGTAGCGCCTACGAGCAGTACTTC. Amino acid sequence: CSARDPGSAYEQYF.

The sample holds a few counts of this clonotype. This chain links TRBV20-1 with TRBJ2-3, with 10 bases that match TRBD2. Germline CDR1 DFQATT, CDR2 SNEGSKA (reference sequence). Germline trimming cut 0 bases from V and 5 bases from J; bases unmatched to any gene: 11. There are 17 residues in the CDR3. Here the CDR3 DNA reads TGCAGTGCTAGAGATTCCAGCGGGAGGGCCGGTATAGATACGCAGTATTTT. Protein: CSARDSSGRAGIDTQYF.

This clonotype was seen a few times. This chain joins TRBV4-2 and TRBJ2-6, with 7 bases lining up with TRBD2. Unmatched junction bases numbered 1, after V lost 0 bases and J lost 2 bases. Germline CDR1 LGHNA, CDR2 YNFKEQ. There are 16 residues in the CDR3. The CDR3 coding sequence is TGTGCCAGCAGCCAAGATGGACTAGCTGGGGCCAACGTCCTGACTTTC. This codes for CASSQDGLAGANVLTF.

The chain links TRBV7-2 to TRBJ2-2, with 7 bases fitting TRBD2. The CDR3 runs 13 residues. Trimming at V came to 5 bases and at J to 8 bases, leaving 5 bases not matched to a gene. Germline CDR1 is SGHTA and CDR2 is FQGNSA. The CDR3 DNA sequence: TGTGCCAGCAGCGACCGACTAGCAGGGGAGCTGTTTTTT. Translated: CASSDRLAGELFF.

The chain combines TRBV2 with TRBJ1-1; D is ambiguous. Per germline, CDR1 SNHLY and CDR2 FYNNEI. The CDR3 runs to 18 residues. V lost 11 bases to trimming and J lost 10 bases, with 38 bases between them. CDR3 in DNA: TGTGCCCTCAGTTTATTTAATCCCGCCCGACGTAACTCTCGAGGAGCTTTCTTT. Translation: CALSLFNPARRNSRGAFF.